These T cell receptor beta chains were read from a single sample in a study of response to subunit inactivated influenza vaccine. TCRdb used MiXCR to reprocess the RT-PCR reads, holding one entry per CDR3 protein. The sample lists fewer than 750,000 distinct CDR3 sequences; 12% to 15% were seen once. The sample was PBMCs from blood, taken less than 13 days after vaccination. These receptors were taken from a man aged 50-59 years who received an inactivated influenza vaccine. The CDR3 runs from the conserved cysteine through the conserved F or W. A D gene is named only where the DNA matches it firmly. Clone size, where shown, is once, few, many, or a class for clones that have expanded.

clone_size d_call j_call v_call cdr3_aa cdr3_nt
. TRBD1 TRBJ2-7 TRBV29-1 CSVTTGSYEQYF TGCAGCGTCACGACAGGGTCGTACGAGCAGTACTTC
. . TRBJ1-5 TRBV28 CASSLVLRESQPQHF TGTGCCAGCAGTTTAGTATTGCGGGAGAGCCAGCCCCAGCATTTT
. TRBD2 TRBJ2-1 TRBV20-1 CSARDWGGAGDYNEQFF TGCAGTGCTAGAGATTGGGGGGGAGCGGGAGACTACAATGAGCAGTTCTTC
few TRBD1 TRBJ1-6 TRBV6-1 CASSTDRGLYNSPLHF TGTGCCAGCAGTACGGACAGGGGCCTTTATAATTCACCCCTCCACTTT
. TRBD2 TRBJ2-2 TRBV2 CASSEASGGTGELFF TGTGCCAGCAGTGAGGCTAGCGGGGGGACCGGGGAGCTGTTTTTT
. TRBD1 TRBJ2-6 TRBV28 CASSLLVVRGHSGANVLTF TGTGCCAGCAGTTTATTAGTTGTCAGGGGGCACTCTGGGGCCAACGTCCTGACTTTC
. TRBD1 TRBJ1-1 TRBV4-3 CASSHPRQGDGDTEAFF TGCGCCAGCAGCCACCCGCGACAGGGCGATGGGGACACTGAAGCTTTCTTT
few . TRBJ2-3 TRBV7-6 CASSLALDRQDTQYF TGTGCCAGCAGCTTAGCTCTCGACAGGCAGGATACGCAGTATTTT
. . TRBJ2-1 TRBV15 CATSRDWAHQQFF TGTGCCACCAGCAGAGATTGGGCTCATCAGCAGTTCTTC
. . TRBJ2-1 TRBV7-8 CASSSSGGAYLYEQFF TGTGCCAGCAGCTCGAGTGGGGGCGCGTACCTTTATGAGCAGTTCTTC
few TRBD2 TRBJ2-1 TRBV6-2/TRBV6-3 CASSYYPLAGGPYNEQFF TGTGCCAGCAGTTACTATCCCCTAGCGGGAGGCCCCTACAATGAGCAGTTCTTC
few . TRBJ2-1 TRBV2 CASSPLTARGEQFF TGTGCCAGCAGTCCGTTGACTGCCCGGGGTGAGCAGTTCTTC
. . TRBJ1-1 TRBV13 CASSLDGRLNTEAFF TGTGCCAGCAGCTTAGACGGACGGCTGAACACTGAAGCTTTCTTT
. . TRBJ2-7 TRBV6-2/TRBV6-3 CASSYGAGPSYEQYF TGTGCCAGCAGTTATGGGGCAGGCCCGTCCTACGAGCAGTACTTC
. TRBD2 TRBJ2-2 TRBV7-2 CASREAGGNTGELFF TGTGCCAGCAGGGAAGCGGGGGGAAACACCGGGGAGCTGTTTTTT
. . TRBJ2-3 TRBV4-3 CASSQDNFRTDTQYF TGCGCCAGCAGCCAAGATAACTTCCGCACAGATACGCAGTATTTT
few . TRBJ1-1 TRBV20-1 CSASLASRLKAFF TGCAGTGCATCGCTTGCCTCCAGACTCAAAGCTTTCTTT
few TRBD2 TRBJ2-7 TRBV20-1 CSARDLENTSGRSPEQYF TGCAGTGCTAGAGATCTCGAAAACACTAGCGGGAGGAGTCCCGAGCAGTACTTC
. . TRBJ2-3 TRBV6-2/TRBV6-3 CASSYSFSRADTQYF TGTGCCAGCAGTTACTCGTTTTCCCGGGCAGATACGCAGTATTTT
. . TRBJ2-7 TRBV28 CASSLSRAVEQYF TGTGCCAGCAGTTTATCTCGGGCAGTCGAGCAGTACTTC
. . TRBJ2-5 TRBV29-1 CSLRTEETQYF TGCAGCCTCCGGACAGAAGAGACCCAGTACTTC
. TRBD2 TRBJ2-1 TRBV7-9 CASSNNRLAAYNEQFF TGTGCCAGCAGCAATAATCGGCTAGCGGCGTACAATGAGCAGTTCTTC
. TRBD1 TRBJ2-7 TRBV5-1 CASSLTTGTGIGEQYF TGCGCCAGCAGCCTAACTACCGGGACAGGGATAGGCGAGCAGTACTTC
few . TRBJ2-1 TRBV10-3 CAISLALEDEQFF TGTGCCATCAGTCTAGCACTAGAGGATGAGCAGTTCTTC
. TRBD2 TRBJ2-3 TRBV7-2 CASSRGREADTQYF TGTGCCAGCAGCCGGGGGCGGGAGGCAGATACGCAGTATTTT
. TRBD2 TRBJ2-7 TRBV11-1 CASSLAASGRIEQYF TGTGCCAGCAGCTTAGCTGCTAGCGGGAGAATCGAGCAGTACTTC
. . TRBJ2-1 TRBV5-1 CASSPRDSNSNEQFF TGCGCCAGCAGCCCGCGGGACTCCAACTCCAATGAGCAGTTCTTC
once . TRBJ2-7 TRBV11-2 CASVGLSYEQYF TGTGCCAGCGTGGGGCTGTCCTACGAGCAGTACTTC
few TRBD1 TRBJ2-6 TRBV19 CASSIGQGVGGANVLTF TGTGCCAGTAGTATCGGACAGGGGGTCGGTGGGGCCAACGTCCTGACTTTC
many . TRBJ1-2 TRBV9 CAIFTASNYVSYTF TGTGCCATTTTCACAGCCTCTAACTATGTTAGCTACACCTTC
few . TRBJ2-7 TRBV7-9 CASSITGTSYEQYF TGTGCCAGCAGCATAACCGGGACCAGCTACGAGCAGTACTTC
. . TRBJ2-7 TRBV21-1 CASSKQQGYDEQYF TGTGCCAGCAGCAAACAACAGGGGTACGACGAGCAGTACTTC
. . TRBJ1-5 TRBV12-3/TRBV12-4 CASSLWPRNQPQHF TGTGCCAGCAGTTTATGGCCAAGAAATCAGCCCCAGCATTTT
. TRBD1 TRBJ2-7 TRBV7-8 CASSLRGPSLHYEQYF TGTGCCAGCAGCCTCAGGGGGCCCTCCCTTCACTACGAGCAGTACTTC
few . TRBJ2-3 TRBV24-1 CATSDQFSTDTQYF TGTGCCACCAGTGACCAGTTTAGCACAGATACGCAGTATTTT
. . TRBJ2-3 TRBV7-2 CACHIPGQGRVTQYF TGTGCCTGCCATATTCCTGGGCAGGGGCGCGTTACGCAGTATTTT
many . TRBJ2-7 TRBV6-2/TRBV6-3 CASSILGGQSYEQYF TGTGCCAGCAGCATACTGGGTGGCCAATCCTACGAGCAGTACTTC
. . TRBJ1-2 TRBV24-1 CATGDAGYGYTF TGTGCCACCGGAGACGCGGGGTATGGCTACACCTTC
few . TRBJ1-2 TRBV7-9 CASSARGAGGYTF TGTGCCAGCAGCGCAAGAGGTGCGGGTGGCTACACCTTC
many TRBD1 TRBJ1-2 TRBV20-1 CSAGDRGGYGYTF TGCAGTGCGGGGGACAGGGGAGGCTATGGCTACACCTTC
few . TRBJ2-7 TRBV3-1 CASGPGGVSYEQYF TGTGCCAGCGGACCCGGCGGGGTCTCCTACGAGCAGTACTTC
few . TRBJ2-2 TRBV6-1 CASSEWKRGGELFF TGTGCCAGCAGTGAGTGGAAGAGGGGAGGGGAGCTGTTTTTT
many TRBD2 TRBJ2-5 TRBV5-5 CASSGFLAGVQETQYF TGTGCCAGCAGCGGGTTCCTAGCGGGAGTCCAAGAGACCCAGTACTTC
. . TRBJ1-1 TRBV29-1 CSVGTDWREAEAFF TGCAGCGTTGGGACGGATTGGAGGGAGGCTGAAGCTTTCTTT
. TRBD2 TRBJ2-2 TRBV7-3 CASSVGTSGTGELFF TGTGCCAGCAGCGTCGGGACTAGCGGCACCGGGGAGCTGTTTTTT
. . TRBJ1-2 TRBV28 CASNQHSSYGYTF TGTGCCAGCAACCAGCACAGCTCCTATGGCTACACCTTC
. . TRBJ2-3 TRBV29-1 CSSQLWWSPPRTQYF TGCAGTTCCCAGCTTTGGTGGTCCCCCCCGCGGACGCAGTATTTT
. . TRBJ1-2 TRBV6-2/TRBV6-3 CASSFPQGNYGYTF TGTGCCAGCTCCTTCCCCCAGGGGAACTATGGCTACACCTTC
. . TRBJ2-7 TRBV12-3/TRBV12-4 CASSGRLYSEEQYF TGTGCCAGCAGCGGTAGACTTTACTCAGAGGAGCAGTACTTC
many . TRBJ2-1 TRBV20-1 CSARNWHGEQFF TGCAGTGCTAGAAACTGGCACGGGGAGCAGTTCTTC